The 20 T cell receptor beta chains given below trace back to one sample, sequenced in a study of beta chain features in type 1 diabetes. Sequenced material consisted of expressed TCRB transcripts (all of the isolated RNA was reverse transcribed). Only in-frame clones appear in the TCRdb table, and some are missing; sequencing was by immunoSEQ multiplex PCR. This sample has around 160,000 clones, with roughly 48% found just once. Sequencing was carried out using Tregs from blood. The receptors stem from a man younger than 35 in good health.

J is TRBJ2-3 and V is TRBV18; unclear D gene. Germline assignment: CDR1 KGHSH and CDR2 LQKENI. V shed 0 bases and J shed 4 bases, with 14 bases lying between them. The CDR3 runs to 16 residues. The CDR3 loop reads CASSPPIGFAADTQYF. In DNA, the CDR3 is TGTGCCAGCTCACCACCTATTGGTTTCGCGGCAGATACGCAGTATTTT. Using reference TRBV18 and TRBJ2-3 for the parts outside the CDR3, the full variable domain is NAGVMQNPRHLVRRRGQEARLRCSPMKGHSHVYWYRQLPEEGLKFMVYLQKENIIDESGMPKERFSAEFPKEGPSILRIQQVVRGDSAAYFCASSPPIGFAADTQYFGPGTRLTVL.

The chain couples TRBV29-1 to TRBJ1-1, with TRBD1 as a possible D gene (5 bases). This CDR3 has 13 residues. The V and J ends lost 6 bases and 3 bases respectively, with 14 bases between them. In germline, CDR1 is SQVTM, CDR2 ANQGSEA. In DNA form, the CDR3 reads TGCAGCGTGCAACCGGGACTTCACACTGAAGCTTTCTTT. Protein product: CSVQPGLHTEAFF.

This clone was found once. V gene TRBV7-6 combines with J gene TRBJ2-7; 9 bases are a match to TRBD1. V was pared by 5 bases and J by 6 bases, with 11 bases of the junction left unmatched. Germline V gene lookup returns CDR1 SGHVS and CDR2 FNYEAQ. The CDR3 totals 15 residues. The CDR3 loop reads CASSRGQGIFSEQYF. CDR3 coding DNA: TGTGCCAGCAGCCGAGGACAGGGGATTTTCTCCGAGCAGTACTTC.

The rearrangement joins TRBV7-9 to TRBJ1-1; D is ambiguous. The CDR3 loop spans 13 amino acids. Germline V lookup: CDR1 SEHNR, CDR2 FQNEAQ (reference sequence). The germline V and J ends were trimmed by 3 bases and 0 bases, with 5 bases remaining between them. CDR3 nucleotides: TGTGCCAGCAGCTTCGGGATGAACACTGAAGCTTTCTTT. It translates to CASSFGMNTEAFF.

This clone was detected a few times. The V gene is TRBV10-3, the J gene TRBJ2-7; TRBD1 matches at 10 bases. V lost 6 bases to trimming and J lost 5 bases; unmatched junction nucleotides: 4. The CDR3 is 13 residues long. Per the germline V gene, CDR1 is ENHRY and CDR2 is SYGVKD. CDR3 in amino acids: CAIRRQGAHEQYF. CDR3 DNA: TGTGCCATCAGGCGACAGGGGGCCCACGAGCAGTACTTC.

A few counts support this clone. The chain recombines TRBV6-1 with TRBJ1-6, with 9 bases lining up with TRBD1. The CDR3 is 16 amino acids. V was pared by 2 bases and J by 7 bases, with 6 bases of the junction left unmatched. In germline, CDR1 is MNHNS, CDR2 SASEGT. The CDR3 coding sequence is TGTGCCAGCAGTGAAAACTACAGGGGGCTGAATTCACCCCTCCACTTT. This encodes CASSENYRGLNSPLHF.

Here the CDR3 reads CASGERPSTDTQYF. The CDR3 nucleotides are TGTGCCAGCGGAGAGAGGCCTAGCACAGATACGCAGTATTTT. The rearrangement joins TRBV7-8 to TRBJ2-3, with D unresolved. Germline V CDR1 and CDR2: SGHVS, FQNEAQ. This CDR3 contains 14 residues. The V and J ends lost 8 bases and 0 bases respectively, with 12 bases between them.

The chain recombines TRBV6-6 with TRBJ2-3, with 7 bases identical to TRBD1. Trimming took 10 bases from V and 6 from J; bases not matched to a gene: 16. The V gene's germline CDR1 is MNHNY and CDR2 SVGAGI (reference sequence). CDR3 size: 15 residues. Written as DNA, the CDR3 is TGTGCCACTATCCCGAGGGGACAGAGGGGGGATACGCAGTATTTT. Translated: CATIPRGQRGDTQYF.

The rearrangement uses TRBV5-4 and TRBJ1-2; 8 bases line up with TRBD1. Per the germline V gene, CDR1 is SGHNT and CDR2 is YYREEE (reference sequence). Trimming at V came to 4 bases and at J to 7 bases, leaving 9 bases not matched to a gene. CDR3 length: 14 amino acids. CDR3 region: CASSVNTGGGGYTF. The CDR3 DNA follows: TGTGCCAGCAGCGTTAACACAGGGGGAGGTGGCTACACCTTC. The full variable domain, in which reference TRBV5-4 and TRBJ1-2 provide the parts outside the CDR3, is ETGVTQSPTHLIKTRGQQVTLRCSSQSGHNTVSWYQQALGQGPQFIFQYYREEENGRGNFPPRFSGLQFPNYSSELNVNALELDDSALYLCASSVNTGGGGYTFGSGTRLTVV.

This clone has only one observation. The chain links TRBV5-1 to TRBJ2-4, with D perhaps TRBD2 (5 bases). V was trimmed by 4 bases and J by 15 bases, leaving 26 bases between them. Germline V lookup: CDR1 SGHRS, CDR2 YFSETQ. The CDR3 has 15 residues. The chain's CDR3 is CASSPEVAGTFGRYF. In DNA form, the CDR3 reads TGCGCCAGCAGCCCGGAGGTTGCGGGTACCTTTGGGCGGTACTTC.

This clone was counted once. The V gene is TRBV7-9, the J gene TRBJ2-5; D unresolved. CDR3 length: 15 amino acids. Germline CDR1 SEHNR, CDR2 FQNEAQ (reference sequence). Trimming left V 2 bases short and J 3 bases short, with 13 bases between. Written as DNA, the CDR3 is TGTGCCAGCAGCTTAATCTTATACAGAAAAGAGACCCAGTACTTC. Its translation: CASSLILYRKETQYF.

The chain has TRBV28 and TRBJ2-1, with a weak D call TRBD1 (6 bases). The CDR3 has 14 amino acids. V lost 10 bases to trimming and J lost 7 bases, with 20 bases between them. Germline loops: CDR1 MDHEN, CDR2 SYDVKM. DNA of the CDR3: TGTGCCACCAGGCAAAGGCAGGGGTGGAATGAGCAGTTCTTC. Translation gives CATRQRQGWNEQFF.

This clone has only one observation. This chain uses TRBV6-5 with TRBJ2-5; no clear D gene. Judging by the DNA end, TRBJ2-7 fits better; the J call may be wrong. Germline CDR1 reads MNHEY; CDR2 reads SVGAGI. This CDR3 comprises 13 residues. The CDR3 here is CASSKHRAYEQYF. Here the CDR3 DNA reads TGTGCCAGCAGTAAACACAGAGCCTACGAGCAGTACTTC.

The count of this clone is one. This chain uses TRBV4-3 with TRBJ2-5, with 9 nucleotides matching TRBD1. The DNA end is more similar to TRBJ2-7, so the J call may be wrong. The CDR3 covers 15 residues. Germline loops: CDR1 LGHNA, CDR2 YSLEER. In nucleotides, the CDR3 is TGCGCCAGCAGCCAAGTCGGGACAGGGTTACACGAGCAGTACTTC. Translation: CASSQVGTGLHEQYF.

The gene calls are TRBV27 and TRBJ1-2; no reliable D call. Germline CDR1 is MNHEY and CDR2 is SMNVEV (reference sequence). CDR3 size: 13 residues. With 8 bases removed from V and 0 bases from J, the gap between germline ends came to 10 bases. The CDR3 DNA reads as TGTGCCAGCGCGGGAGCCTCTAACTATGGCTACACCTTC. This gives the protein CASAGASNYGYTF.

V usage is TRBV4-3 and J usage is TRBJ1-4; possibly TRBD1 for D (5 bases). V gave up 1 base and J gave up 15 bases, with 18 bases separating them. Per the germline V gene, CDR1 is LGHNA and CDR2 is YSLEER. The CDR3 length is 14 residues. The CDR3: CASSQGRPAGPLFF. Here the CDR3 DNA reads TGCGCCAGCAGCCAAGGACGCCCGGCAGGGCCATTGTTTTTT.

This clone was picked up a small number of times. This chain links TRBV7-9 with TRBJ1-5, with 7 positions matching TRBD1. Per the germline V gene, CDR1 is SEHNR and CDR2 is FQNEAQ (reference sequence). J lost 1 base, V lost 4 bases, and 1 base had no gene match. CDR3 length: 14 residues. The chain's CDR3 is CASSSQGSNQPQHF. CDR3 in DNA: TGTGCCAGCAGCTCACAGGGGAGCAATCAGCCCCAGCATTTT. Full variable domain (missing parts from reference TRBV7-9 and TRBJ1-5): DTGVSQNPRHKITKRGQNVTFRCDPISEHNRLYWYRQTLGQGPEFLTYFQNEAQLEKSRLLSDRFSAERPKGSFSTLEIQRTEQGDSAMYLCASSSQGSNQPQHFGDGTRLSIL.

This chain joins TRBV28 and TRBJ2-7; tentative D call: TRBD2 (6 bases). Germline assignment: CDR1 MDHEN and CDR2 SYDVKM. The CDR3 totals 15 residues. V was pared by 5 bases and J by 1 base, with 15 bases between. CDR3 sequence: CASSAPGLPSYEQYF. The CDR3 DNA follows: TGTGCCAGCAGTGCACCGGGACTCCCTTCCTACGAGCAGTACTTC.

The chain recombines TRBV18 with TRBJ2-2; D perhaps matches TRBD2 (6 bases). CDR1 and CDR2 from the germline V gene are KGHSH and LQKENI. V shed 1 base and J shed 5 bases, with 17 bases lying between them. This CDR3 is 17 amino acids long. In nucleotides, the CDR3 is TGTGCCAGCTCACCACTCGGGACTGGGCGAGGGACCGGGGAGCTGTTTTTT. Its translation is CASSPLGTGRGTGELFF.

This clone was seen a few times. The J gene is TRBJ2-1, the V gene TRBV5-4, with a possible D match to TRBD2 (5 bases). This CDR3 has 17 residues. V lost 1 base and J 7 bases, leaving 21 bases between the germline ends. CDR1 and CDR2 from the germline V gene are SGHNT and YYREEE (reference sequence). CDR3 protein: CASSLLLASYGKNEQFF. CDR3 nucleotide sequence: TGTGCCAGCAGCTTGTTGCTAGCCTCCTATGGGAAGAATGAGCAGTTCTTC.